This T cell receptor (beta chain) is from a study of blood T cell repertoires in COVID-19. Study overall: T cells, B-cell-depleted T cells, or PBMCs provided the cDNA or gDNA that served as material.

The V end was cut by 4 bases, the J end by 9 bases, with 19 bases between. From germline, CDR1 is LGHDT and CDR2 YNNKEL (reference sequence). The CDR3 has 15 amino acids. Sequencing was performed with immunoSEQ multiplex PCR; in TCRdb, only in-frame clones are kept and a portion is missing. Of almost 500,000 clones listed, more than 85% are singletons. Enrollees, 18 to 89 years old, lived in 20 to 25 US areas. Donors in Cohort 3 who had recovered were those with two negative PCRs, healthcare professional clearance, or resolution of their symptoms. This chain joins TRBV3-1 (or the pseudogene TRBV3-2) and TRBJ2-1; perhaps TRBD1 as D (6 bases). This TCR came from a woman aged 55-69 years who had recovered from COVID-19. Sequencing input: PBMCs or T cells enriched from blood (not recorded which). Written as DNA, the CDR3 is TGTGCCAGCAGCCGCAACGTTGGGGTCAGGGGTGAGCAGTTCTTC. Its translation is CASSRNVGVRGEQFF.